The 3 T cell receptor beta chains below were found in one sample sequenced in a study of cytomegalovirus exposure and HLA in healthy donors. The study ran its PCR with 60 Vbeta and 13 Jbeta primers. The method was immunoSEQ multiplex PCR; TCRdb's version includes in-frame clones alone and lacks a portion of them. Among some 190,000 clones listed, around 80% were seen once. Specimen: PBMCs. Receptors originate from a woman younger than 45 in good health and CMV-seronegative.

This clone was seen a few times. The chain carries TRBV7-9 and TRBJ1-2, with D perhaps matching TRBD1 (6 bases). Germline V gives CDR1 SEHNR, CDR2 FQNEAQ (reference sequence). This CDR3 contains 14 residues. Between the trimmed V and J ends, which lost 6 bases and 0 bases, there was a span of 11 bases. The CDR3, as DNA: TGTGCCAGCAGAGGACAGCTTTCTAACTATGGCTACACCTTC. It encodes CASRGQLSNYGYTF.

The V call is TRBV10-3, the J call TRBJ1-5; D unresolved. The V gene lost 0 bases and the J gene lost 9 bases, with 15 bases spanning the gap. This CDR3 has 15 residues. CDR1 is ENHRY and CDR2 is SYGVKD in the germline V gene. This CDR3 reads CAISESGVSDRPQHF. The CDR3 coding sequence is TGTGCCATCAGTGAGTCGGGCGTATCAGACCGGCCCCAGCATTTT.

In this sample, this clone turned up once. The gene calls are TRBV5-1 and TRBJ2-2; TRBD2 might be the D (6 bases). The CDR3 runs to 15 residues. Germline V gene lookup returns CDR1 SGHRS and CDR2 YFSETQ. Trimming left V 4 bases short and J 8 bases short, with 18 bases between. In DNA form, the CDR3 reads TGCGCCAGCAGCGATGCCGTGGGGGGAACTGGGGAGCTGTTTTTT. This translates into CASSDAVGGTGELFF.